The present TCR beta chain was sequenced within a study of T-cell reconstitution after alpha-beta-depleted transplantation in children. About this clonotype: Its target is not known.

TCRbeta library preparation incorporated unique molecular identifiers. TCRdb itself ran the PCR reads through MiXCR, one entry per CDR3 protein. The repertoire holds some 840,000 distinct CDR3 sequences, roughly 15% seen once, with approximately 4.5% in the top ten. Broader study findings: One year post-transplant, T-cell counts and diversity were largely derived from T cells produced anew. Several hundred expanded graft clones reportedly gave rise to the alpha-beta T cells present about two months after transplant.

The CDR3 sequence is 14 residues long. The J segment lost 3 bases and the V segment lost 5 bases, leaving 4 bases of the junction unmatched. CDR1 is ENHRY and CDR2 is SYGVKD in the germline V gene. The TCR sequence derives from a male patient between 10 and 17 years old who had a stem cell transplant for acute lymphoblastic leukemia, so the T cells may come from the graft donor. The source was PBMCs, mostly from graft donor cells, collected 360 days after TCRalphabeta/CD19-depleted stem cell transplant. The rearrangement links TRBV10-3 to TRBJ2-3, with 8 bases matching TRBD2. The DNA of the CDR3 is TGTGCCATCAGTAGCGGGAGACAGACAGATACGCAGTATTTT. This encodes CAISSGRQTDTQYF.